Sequencing of this T cell receptor beta chain was carried out in a study of T cells in Graves' hyperthyroidism and ophthalmopathy. Across the whole study: Initial diagnosis, before any treatment, was when peripheral blood was collected.

Lactation, pregnancy, other autoimmune disease or uncontrolled infection excluded patients. Authors of the study amplified TCR beta CDR3 regions from RNA transcripts. During a first-round RT-PCR of the TCR CDR3, the HTBI primer set was used. Via MiXCR, TCRdb re-called the multiplex PCR reads, giving one row per CDR3 protein. The sample consists of about 700,000 distinct CDR3 sequences, around 13% of them appearing once. This CDR3 has 14 residues. In germline, CDR1 is SNHLY, CDR2 FYNNEI. The J segment lost 4 bases and the V segment lost 8 bases, leaving 11 bases of the junction unmatched. This clonotype originated in a woman aged 18-29 years with Graves' hyperthyroidism. This chain joins TRBV2 and TRBJ2-7, with 7 bases identical to TRBD1. The specimen was blood. Here the CDR3 DNA reads TGTGCCAGCCGAAGAGTCGGGACAGCTTACGAGCAGTACTTC. This encodes CASRRVGTAYEQYF.